The 4 T cell receptor beta chains below were found in one sample sequenced in a study of regulatory T cells in long-lasting Graves disease (TCRdb year 2021). Library prep was done by multiplex PCR. The run used an Illumina HiSeq 4000. CDR3 regions were amplified by Arm-PCR with iRepertoire HTBI primers to construct TCR beta libraries. Using fastp trimming at Q25 and MiXCR clonotype assembly, TCRdb reanalyzed the public sequencing data and kept in-frame beta chains. When rows share a CDR3 protein, they turn into one entry using the most common DNA and genes. This sample comprises under 800,000 distinct CDR3 sequences, around 15% of them detected only once. The ten largest clones take up 18% of the sample. The sample's time point label is to be understood as: newly diagnosed GD, antithyroid drugs for less than 3 months. For both TCR sequencing and RNA sequencing, RNA was extracted from PBMCs in TRIzol.

These same records also appear under a second study, on T cells in Graves' hyperthyroidism and ophthalmopathy.

Here the sequenced sample was peripheral blood mononuclear cells (PBMCs), taken at new diagnosis, from a patient treated with antithyroid drugs. These receptors came from a woman aged 25 to 45 with Graves disease. Donor details come from another sample of the same person, matched by shared clones.

This clonotype has ten or more counts. The chain carries TRBV12-3 or TRBV12-4 and TRBJ1-5, with D hard to call. The V gene lost 5 bases and the J gene lost 11 bases, with 16 bases spanning the gap. The CDR3 loop spans 13 amino acids. The CDR3 region is CASSPGSSNSQHF. The CDR3 DNA reads TGTGCCAGCAGTCCGGGCTCGTCCAACTCCCAGCATTTT.

The chain uses TRBV20-1 and TRBJ2-7, with 9 bases identical to TRBD2. The V and J ends lost 0 bases and 4 bases, in that order; junction bases with no gene match: 10. The CDR3 extends over 16 amino acids. Per germline, CDR1 DFQATT and CDR2 SNEGSKA (reference sequence). The CDR3 sequence is CSARDVPSGIGYEQYF. CDR3 bases: TGCAGTGCTAGAGACGTACCTAGCGGGATAGGGTACGAGCAGTACTTC.

The table lists this clonotype with a few counts. The V call is TRBV29-1, the J call TRBJ1-2, with a weak D call TRBD1 (6 bases). The CDR3 runs to 12 residues. V lost 5 bases to trimming and J lost 8 bases, with 15 bases between them. Germline CDR1 is SQVTM and CDR2 is ANQGSEA. The CDR3 here is CSVPKGGGGYTF. The CDR3 DNA reads TGCAGCGTTCCTAAGGGGGGGGGAGGCTACACCTTC.

The chain recombines TRBV12-3 or TRBV12-4 with TRBJ1-1; D is ambiguous. With 2 bases removed from V and 2 bases from J, the gap between germline ends came to 9 bases. The CDR3 consists of 14 residues. CDR3 residues: CASSLMSFNTEAFF. DNA for the CDR3: TGTGCCAGCAGTTTAATGAGTTTTAACACTGAAGCTTTCTTT.